The present T cell receptor beta chain was sequenced within a study of post-analysis software for immune sequencing data. Study-level results: Patients had higher frequencies than controls of a few TRBV segments, including TRBV5-6, TRBV5-1 and TRBV20-1. Clustering by F measure revealed strong co-clustering among samples prepared together in one batch.

Notes on this clonotype: Its antigen is not identified. Relative to the germline gene, one junction end is altered; a read error may explain this.

The TCR beta cDNA libraries carried unique molecular identifiers. From the PCR reads, TCRdb called clonotypes with MiXCR, one entry per CDR3 protein. The data hold hundreds of thousands of distinct CDR3 sequences, with roughly 27% observed a single time. Per the germline V gene, CDR1 is SGHDT and CDR2 is YYEEEE. This CDR3 spans 13 amino acids. This TCR derives from a girl aged 10 to 17 with multiple sclerosis. The chain recombines TRBV5-6 with TRBJ2-7; D is uncertain. Sequencing was carried out using blood. CDR3 nucleotides: TGTGCCGGCAGCCGTCGAGATAGCTACGAGCAGTACTTC. The encoded protein is CAGSRRDSYEQYF.